The 27 T cell receptor beta chains below come from one sample, sequenced in a study of T cell clones after liver transplantation (dated by TCRdb to the late 2010s). The library was prepared using the immunoSEQ multiplex PCR assay. Here the immuneACCESS table is served through TCRdb, limited to in-frame sequences with V and J called. Missing clones are a known gap in these copies; in checked studies unresolved V genes cover under half, and the rest lacks a known reason. The sample data list fewer than 65,000 clones, and less than 90% of these were observed just once. The ten top clones hold approximately 15% of the sample. The input for sequencing was CD8+ T cells from blood, taken 12 months after liver transplant. Source of these receptors: a human patient who received a liver transplant. The graft donor may be the source of some T cells after a transplant.

This clone appeared a single time. The chain recombines TRBV7-9 with TRBJ2-3, with D possibly TRBD1 on 5 matching bases. The V gene's germline CDR1 is SEHNR and CDR2 FQNEAQ (reference sequence). This CDR3 contains 14 residues. V lost 7 bases to trimming and J lost 0 bases, with 11 bases between them. CDR3 residues: CASKGQYSTDTQYF. The CDR3 DNA reads TGTGCCAGCAAGGGGCAGTATAGCACAGATACGCAGTATTTT.

This chain uses TRBV11-2 with TRBJ1-4, with D unresolved. The CDR3 is 14 residues long. CDR1 and CDR2 from the germline V gene are SGHAT and FQNNGV. With 5 bases removed from V and 8 bases from J, the gap between germline ends came to 15 bases. The CDR3 sequence: CASSQGRFQEKLFF. The CDR3 DNA reads as TGTGCCAGCAGCCAAGGACGGTTCCAAGAAAAACTGTTTTTT.

The CDR3: CASSLSAGGSTEAFF. Here the CDR3 DNA reads TGTGCCAGCAGTTTATCCGCAGGGGGCTCAACTGAAGCTTTCTTT. This chain uses TRBV27 with TRBJ1-1; 8 positions agree with TRBD1. V lost 0 bases and J lost 5; bases outside the gene matches: 5. The CDR3 loop spans 15 amino acids. The germline V gene encodes CDR1 MNHEY and CDR2 SMNVEV (reference sequence).

This clone has only one observation. The CDR3: CASSLSPTQDQQAFF. CDR3 nucleotide sequence: TGTGCCAGCAGTTTATCGCCAACCCAGGACCAACAAGCTTTCTTT. V gene TRBV27 combines with J gene TRBJ1-1; D gene ambiguous. This CDR3 is built from 15 residues. Deletions cut 0 bases from V and 9 bases from J, with 17 bases between. CDR1 and CDR2 (germline): MNHEY, SMNVEV (reference sequence).

V and J are TRBV27 and TRBJ2-7, with 8 bases identical to TRBD2. The junction had 11 bases not matched to a gene; V was cut back by 6 bases and J by 7 bases. The CDR3 consists of 14 residues. Germline lookup yields CDR1 MNHEY and CDR2 SMNVEV (reference sequence). The DNA of the CDR3 is TGTGCCAGCAGAAATAGCGGGAAAGGAGGAGAGCAGTACTTC. Its translation: CASRNSGKGGEQYF.

The chain employs TRBV2 and TRBJ2-7; no firm D call. Germline lookup yields CDR1 SNHLY and CDR2 FYNNEI. This CDR3 region has 12 residues. V was trimmed by 11 bases and J by 3 bases, leaving 14 bases between them. This chain's CDR3 is CACGIRIYEQYF. In DNA form, the CDR3 reads TGTGCCTGTGGGATTAGGATCTACGAGCAGTACTTC.

The V gene is TRBV4-1, the J gene TRBJ2-7; TRBD2 is a possible D gene (5 bases). Trimming cost V 1 base and J 3 bases, with 10 bases left between them. The CDR3 covers 14 residues. The germline gives CDR1 MGHRA, CDR2 YSYEKL. This CDR3 is CASSQVGVSYEQYF. The DNA of the CDR3 is TGCGCCAGCAGCCAAGTCGGGGTCAGCTACGAGCAGTACTTC.

The chain has TRBV6-1 and TRBJ1-1; possibly TRBD1 for D (6 bases). Trimming cost V 5 bases and J 0 bases, with 10 bases left between them. The germline CDR1 and CDR2 sequences are MNHNS and SASEGT. This CDR3 comprises 14 residues. Here the CDR3 reads CASSSQGLNTEAFF. The CDR3 DNA is TGTGCCAGCAGTTCTCAGGGGTTGAACACTGAAGCTTTCTTT.

V is TRBV28 and J is TRBJ2-5; 8 positions match TRBD1. The V gene's germline CDR1 is MDHEN and CDR2 SYDVKM. CDR3 length: 15 residues. V lost 6 bases, J lost 0 bases, and 6 bases stayed unmatched. CDR3: CASRSWDRNQETQYF. DNA of the CDR3: TGTGCCAGCAGGTCTTGGGACAGGAACCAAGAGACCCAGTACTTC.

The gene calls are TRBV29-1 and TRBJ1-1; D is unclear. Trimming removed 8 bases from V and 4 bases from J, with 11 bases in between. The CDR3 spans 11 residues. The germline V gene has CDR1 SQVTM and CDR2 ANQGSEA. CDR3 DNA sequence: TGCAGCTCAGTAGGGAGCACTGAAGCTTTCTTT. Encoded protein: CSSVGSTEAFF. Full variable domain (remainder filled in from reference TRBV29-1 and TRBJ1-1): SAVISQKPSRDICQRGTSLTIQCQVDSQVTMMFWYRQQPGQSLTLIATANQGSEATYESGFVIDKFPISRPNLTFSTLTVSNMSPEDSSIYLCSSVGSTEAFFGQGTRLTVV.

This chain connects TRBV28 to TRBJ2-7, with D tentatively TRBD2 (5 bases). Germline V gene sequence: CDR1 MDHEN, CDR2 SYDVKM. The CDR3 runs 13 residues. V was cut by 5 bases and J by 3 bases, with 11 bases left in between. Here the CDR3 DNA reads TGTGCCAGCAGTCCCCGAGGGTACTACGAGCAGTACTTC. Translating it yields CASSPRGYYEQYF.

J is TRBJ1-5 and V is TRBV5-1; unclear D gene. V was cut by 5 bases and J by 6 bases, with 12 bases left in between. This CDR3 comprises 13 residues. The germline CDR1 and CDR2 sequences are SGHRS and YFSETQ. CDR3 sequence reads: CASRALEGQPQHF. The CDR3 nucleotides are TGCGCCAGCAGAGCTCTGGAGGGTCAGCCCCAGCATTTT.

The gene calls are TRBV4-3 and TRBJ2-1, with D perhaps matching TRBD1 (5 bases). CDR1 is LGHNA, CDR2 YSLEER, per germline. This CDR3 comprises 15 residues. Trimming took off 0 bases at V and 6 bases at J, with 12 bases between the two ends. DNA for the CDR3: TGCGCCAGCAGCCAAGAGGGCCAGGGCGCCAATGAGCAGTTCTTC. It codes for CASSQEGQGANEQFF.

The rearrangement links TRBV10-1 to TRBJ2-7, with D possibly TRBD1 on 5 matching bases. Germline V lookup: CDR1 WNHNN, CDR2 SYGVQD (reference sequence). Trimming took off 0 bases at V and 4 bases at J, with 16 bases between the two ends. This CDR3 has 16 residues. The DNA of the CDR3 is TGCGCCAGCAGTGAGTCCGCCAGGCAGGGTCGGTACGAGCAGTACTTC. It is translated as CASSESARQGRYEQYF.

The chain joins TRBV7-8 to TRBJ2-7, with 9 bases identical to TRBD2. Germline V lookup: CDR1 SGHVS, CDR2 FQNEAQ. V trimming: 1 base; J trimming: 4 bases; junction bases outside the gene matches: 5. CDR3 length: 15 residues. CDR3 nucleotide sequence: TGTGCCAGCAGCTTAGGGACTAGCGCAAATTACGAGCAGTACTTC. Encoded protein: CASSLGTSANYEQYF. Drawing the rest from reference TRBV7-8 and TRBJ2-7, the complete variable domain is GAGVSQSPRYKVAKRGQDVALRCDPISGHVSLFWYQQALGQGPEFLTYFQNEAQLDKSGLPSDRFFAERPEGSVSTLKIQRTQQEDSAVYLCASSLGTSANYEQYFGPGTRLTVT.

This clone was seen a handful of times. A far larger clone is a single base away, which makes a read error likely. The identical CDR3 is also encoded by other nucleotide sequences in the sample. The CDR3 nucleotides read TGTGCCAGCAGCCACATTGCCAGAGCGGGAGCTAGAGATGAGCAGTTCTTC. Translation: CASSHIARAGARDEQFF. The chain employs TRBV11-2 and TRBJ2-1; TRBD2 matches 8 bases. The CDR3 runs 17 residues. Per the germline V gene, CDR1 is SGHAT and CDR2 is FQNNGV. V lost 5 bases to trimming and J lost 8 bases; unmatched junction nucleotides: 17.

The chain links TRBV28 to TRBJ1-2; TRBD1 matches 9 bases. The CDR3 totals 15 residues. In germline, CDR1 is MDHEN, CDR2 SYDVKM. Trimming took 4 bases from V and 6 from J; bases not matched to a gene: 9. The CDR3 DNA follows: TGTGCCAGCAGTTCACAGGGACAGGGATGGGATGGCTACACCTTC. This gives the protein CASSSQGQGWDGYTF.

The chain links TRBV6-5 to TRBJ2-1; perhaps TRBD1 as D (5 bases). This CDR3 is built from 13 residues. Looked up from germline, CDR1 is MNHEY and CDR2 is SVGAGI. V was clipped by 0 bases and J by 12 bases, with 12 bases between them. The DNA of the CDR3 is TGTGCCAGCAGTTACTCTGGGGCAGGTGTGCAGTTCTTC. Protein: CASSYSGAGVQFF.

This chain links TRBV18 with TRBJ2-4, with D perhaps TRBD2 (5 bases). Trimming removed 1 base at V and 8 bases at J, with 12 bases between. The germline V gene encodes CDR1 KGHSH and CDR2 LQKENI. The CDR3 has 14 amino acids. The DNA of the CDR3 is TGTGCCAGCTCACCACGAGAGGGCCCGGACATTCAGTACTTC. Residues: CASSPREGPDIQYF.

CDR3 sequence reads: CASSSPGQGSYEQYF. CDR3 sequence (DNA): TGTGCCAGCAGTTCCCCGGGACAGGGGTCCTACGAGCAGTACTTC. The V call is TRBV6-5, the J call TRBJ2-7; 10 nucleotides line up with TRBD1. In germline, CDR1 is MNHEY, CDR2 SVGAGI. Germline trimming cut 4 bases from V and 1 base from J; bases unmatched to any gene: 4. The CDR3 loop spans 15 amino acids.

The CDR3: CASSSTLAGASNLNYEQYF. In DNA, the CDR3 is TGTGCCAGCAGCTCTACACTAGCGGGAGCCTCCAATTTGAATTACGAGCAGTACTTC. J is TRBJ2-7 and V is TRBV7-9; 11 bases are a match to TRBD2. This CDR3 is built from 19 residues. In germline, CDR1 is SEHNR, CDR2 FQNEAQ (reference sequence). The V and J ends lost 4 bases and 4 bases, in that order; junction bases with no gene match: 18.

CDR3 nucleotide sequence: TGTGCCAGCAGCGTCGGAGTGGACCCCTACGAGCAGTACTTC. Protein sequence: CASSVGVDPYEQYF. This chain connects TRBV9 to TRBJ2-7; D is undetermined. With 2 bases removed from V and 2 bases from J, the gap between germline ends came to 11 bases. CDR1 and CDR2 (germline): SGDLS, YYNGEE. The CDR3 totals 14 residues.

V and J are TRBV29-1 and TRBJ2-6; tentatively, D is TRBD1 or TRBD2 (7 bases each). Trimming left V 3 bases short and J 2 bases short, with 17 bases between. The CDR3 runs to 17 residues. CDR1 and CDR2 (germline): SQVTM, ANQGSEA. CDR3 amino acids: CSVEGGTVTAGANVLTF. DNA for the CDR3: TGCAGCGTTGAGGGGGGGACAGTAACCGCTGGGGCCAACGTCCTGACTTTC.

The genes are TRBV19 and TRBJ1-1; 7 bases are a match to TRBD1. Germline CDR1 is LNHDA and CDR2 is SQIVND (reference sequence). The CDR3 contains 13 residues. Trimming removed 7 bases from V and 11 bases from J; junction bases left unmatched: 13. The CDR3 here is CASIGAQGPDAFF. CDR3 DNA sequence: TGTGCCAGTATTGGGGCACAGGGGCCGGACGCTTTCTTT. Supplemented by reference TRBV19 and TRBJ1-1, the full variable domain reads DGGITQSPKYLFRKEGQNVTLSCEQNLNHDAMYWYRQDPGQGLRLIYYSQIVNDFQKGDIAEGYSVSREKKESFPLTVTSAQKNPTAFYLCASIGAQGPDAFFGQGTRLTVV.

V usage is TRBV5-1 and J usage is TRBJ2-2; D gene unclear. Trimming stripped 1 base from V and 1 base from J, with 8 bases between. The CDR3 spans 15 residues. Per the germline V gene, CDR1 is SGHRS and CDR2 is YFSETQ. CDR3 in amino acids: CASSLYRENTGELFF. The CDR3 DNA reads as TGCGCCAGCAGCTTGTATAGGGAGAACACCGGGGAGCTGTTTTTT.

This chain connects TRBV27 to TRBJ2-1; maybe TRBD2 (5 bases). Deletions cut 5 bases from V and 4 bases from J, with 9 bases between. The CDR3 is 13 amino acids. CDR1 and CDR2 from the germline V gene are MNHEY and SMNVEV (reference sequence). CDR3 bases: TGTGCCAGCAGTGTAACGGGGTACAATGAGCAGTTCTTC. This encodes CASSVTGYNEQFF.

This clone is termed medium-sized. The J gene is TRBJ2-7, the V gene TRBV5-6; 13 bases line up with TRBD2. V shed 3 bases and J 4 bases; nucleotides not matched to a gene: 10. CDR1 SGHDT and CDR2 YYEEEE come from the germline V gene. This CDR3 region has 17 residues. The CDR3, as DNA: TGTGCCAGCAGCTGGTGGACTAGCGGGAGATTGGTGTACGAGCAGTACTTC. This gives the protein CASSWWTSGRLVYEQYF. Based on the CDR3 plus reference TRBV5-6 and TRBJ2-7, the full variable domain is DAGVTQSPTHLIKTRGQQVTLRCSPKSGHDTVSWYQQALGQGPQFIFQYYEEEERQRGNFPDRFSGHQFPNYSSELNVNALLLGDSALYLCASSWWTSGRLVYEQYFGPGTRLTVT.